A single sample is the source of the 8 T cell receptor beta chains below, sequenced in a study of blood T cells in healthy people across ages. Primed by a sample-barcoded 5' primer and a J-beta primer mix, a second PCR proceeded for about 7 to 11 cycles. MiXCR was run by TCRdb on the 5' RACE reads, yielding one entry per CDR3 protein. In the table there are hundreds of thousands of distinct CDR3 sequences, 58% of which are singletons. The specimen sequenced was blood. The receptors stem from a man aged 25 to 40 in good health.

The rearrangement joins TRBV12-3 or TRBV12-4 to TRBJ2-5; TRBD2 agrees at 8 bases. The end of the DNA aligns better with TRBJ2-7, so the J call may be wrong. This CDR3 spans 15 amino acids. CDR3 in amino acids: CASSMPGGARNEQYF. The CDR3 region has the DNA TGTGCCAGCAGCATGCCGGGGGGGGCTCGGAACGAGCAGTACTTC.

On this clonotype: A much larger clone lies one base from this, so it may be a read error. The V and J genes are TRBV20-1 and TRBJ2-5, with D hard to call. The germline V gene has CDR1 DFQATT and CDR2 SNEGSKA (reference sequence). This CDR3 comprises 13 residues. The germline V and J ends were trimmed by 6 bases and 11 bases, with 22 bases remaining between them. The CDR3 DNA follows: TGCAGTGCGTACCCAACGGTAGGCAATGAGCAGTACTTC. Protein: CSAYPTVGNEQYF.

The chain joins TRBV7-2 to TRBJ2-1; D may be TRBD2 (7 bases). From germline, CDR1 is SGHTA and CDR2 FQGNSA. There are 14 residues in the CDR3. Trimming took off 5 bases at V and 12 bases at J, with 20 bases between the two ends. The CDR3 DNA reads TGTGCCAGCAGCGTAGGGGGGGGTAGGGTCGGGCAGTTCTTC. Translated: CASSVGGGRVGQFF.

The rearrangement links TRBV7-2 to TRBJ2-3; D possibly corresponds to TRBD1 (6 bases). The CDR3 consists of 12 residues. CDR1 and CDR2 (germline): SGHTA, FQGNSA. The V gene lost 6 bases and the J gene lost 14 bases, with 18 bases spanning the gap. CDR3 coding DNA: TGTGCCAGCAGAACCACAGGGCGTGTGACGTATTTT. This sequence encodes CASRTTGRVTYF.

The chain couples TRBV7-3 to TRBJ1-5; D not certain. This CDR3 contains 13 residues. With 6 bases removed from V and 2 bases from J, the gap between germline ends came to 8 bases. Germline CDR1 is SGHTA and CDR2 is FQGTGA. CDR3 amino acids: CASSTEGNQPQHF. CDR3 DNA sequence: TGTGCCAGCAGTACGGAGGGCAATCAGCCCCAGCATTTT.

This chain uses TRBV4-2 with TRBJ2-1; 9 bases line up with TRBD1. Germline assignment: CDR1 LGHNA and CDR2 YNFKEQ. This CDR3 has 14 residues. Losses at the gene ends were 6 bases for V and 7 bases for J; bases not matched to a gene: 7. CDR3 sequence reads: CASSLGTGTNEQFF. The CDR3 coding sequence is TGTGCCAGCAGTCTAGGGACAGGGACGAATGAGCAGTTCTTC.

This clonotype was found many times. The chain carries TRBV12-3 or TRBV12-4 and TRBJ2-5, with D uncertain. Trimming took off 3 bases at V and 5 bases at J, with 4 bases between the two ends. This CDR3 contains 11 residues. The CDR3, as DNA: TGTGCCAGCAGTTTTGCGGAGACCCAGTACTTC. Encoded protein: CASSFAETQYF.

V and J are TRBV4-2 and TRBJ2-3; TRBD2 might be the D (6 bases). Trimming cost V 0 bases and J 1 base, with 20 bases left between them. Germline V gene lookup returns CDR1 LGHNA and CDR2 YNFKEQ. This CDR3 spans 19 amino acids. DNA for the CDR3: TGTGCCAGCAGCCAAGATTGGAGTCTAGCGAGCAAAGGCACAGATACGCAGTATTTT. Translated, it gives CASSQDWSLASKGTDTQYF.